This T cell receptor beta chain was sequenced during a study of blood T cell repertoires in COVID-19. The wider study: Italy, Spain and the United States were the sources of the convalescent and acute COVID-19 samples. T cells, B-cell-depleted T cells, or PBMCs provided the cDNA or gDNA that served as material.

Participant ages covered roughly 18 to 89 years across 24 US areas. This clone was recorded only once. The assay was immunoSEQ multiplex PCR, and TCRdb's table has in-frame clones only and misses some. Altogether about 200,000 clones are present, 75% to 85% being singletons, with the ten largest covering 6% to 7.5%. The clonotype originates from a middle-aged woman with acute COVID-19. The sample consisted of PBMCs or T cells enriched from blood (not recorded which).

CDR3 region: CASSMRGVGEQFF. In DNA form, the CDR3 reads TGTGCCAGTAGTATGCGGGGGGTAGGTGAGCAGTTCTTC. The gene calls are TRBV19 and TRBJ2-1; 8 bases are a match to TRBD2. CDR3 length equals 13 residues. Germline CDR1 and CDR2: LNHDA and SQIVND (reference sequence). V trimming: 3 bases; J trimming: 9 bases; junction bases outside the gene matches: 4.